This TCR beta chain is drawn from a study of sequential checkpoint blockade in melanoma. Study-wide background: DNA from 95 or so pretreatment tumor samples underwent TCRβ immunosequencing. Under 25 patients had matched tumor biopsies before treatment and at week 13 after nivolumab or ipilimumab alone. Study-level results: Mutational load did not correlate with tumor T-cell fraction or clonality. About 30 times likelier clinical benefit followed increased tumor T-cell fraction and clonality.

The table came from immunoSEQ multiplex PCR; TCRdb's copy has only in-frame clones and leaves some out. This sample has about 7,900 clones, with 20% to 25% found just once. This clone was picked up many times. The antigen remains unidentified. Treatment defined: randomized to nivolumab then ipilimumab (arm A) or the reverse (arm B). V was clipped by 5 bases and J by 5 bases; unmatched bases: 8. The CDR3 length is 16 residues. CDR1 and CDR2 (germline): SGHNT, YENEEA. The clonotype was recovered from a human donor with melanoma. V usage is TRBV11-3 and J usage is TRBJ2-1; TRBD2 aligns across 11 bases. The starting material was tumor tissue (inferred from file names), obtained from a patient given nivolumab and ipilimumab in sequence. The CDR3 sequence: CASSPTTSGMNNEQFF. The CDR3 region has the DNA TGTGCCAGCAGCCCTACGACTAGCGGGATGAACAATGAGCAGTTCTTC.